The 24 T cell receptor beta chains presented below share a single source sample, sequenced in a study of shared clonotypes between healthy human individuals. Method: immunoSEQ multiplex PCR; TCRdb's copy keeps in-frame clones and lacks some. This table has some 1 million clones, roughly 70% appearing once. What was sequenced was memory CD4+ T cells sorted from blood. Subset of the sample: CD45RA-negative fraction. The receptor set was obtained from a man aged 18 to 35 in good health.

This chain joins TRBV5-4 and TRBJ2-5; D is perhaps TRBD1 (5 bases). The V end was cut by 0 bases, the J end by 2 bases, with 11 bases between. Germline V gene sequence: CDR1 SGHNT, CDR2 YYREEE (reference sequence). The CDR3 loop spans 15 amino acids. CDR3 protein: CASSLASREQETQYF. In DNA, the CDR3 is TGTGCCAGCAGCTTGGCAAGCAGGGAACAAGAGACCCAGTACTTC.

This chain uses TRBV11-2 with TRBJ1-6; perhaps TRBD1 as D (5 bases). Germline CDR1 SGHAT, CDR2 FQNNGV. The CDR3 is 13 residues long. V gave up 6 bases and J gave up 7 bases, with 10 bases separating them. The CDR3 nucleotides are TGTGCCAGCAGAGATGGGGGGAATTCACCCCTCCACTTT. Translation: CASRDGGNSPLHF.

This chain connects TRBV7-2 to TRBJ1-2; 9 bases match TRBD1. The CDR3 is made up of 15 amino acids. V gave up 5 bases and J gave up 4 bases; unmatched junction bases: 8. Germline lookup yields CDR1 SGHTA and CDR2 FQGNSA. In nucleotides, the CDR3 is TGTGCCAGCAGCCCAGGACAGGGGATGAGCTATGGCTACACCTTC. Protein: CASSPGQGMSYGYTF.

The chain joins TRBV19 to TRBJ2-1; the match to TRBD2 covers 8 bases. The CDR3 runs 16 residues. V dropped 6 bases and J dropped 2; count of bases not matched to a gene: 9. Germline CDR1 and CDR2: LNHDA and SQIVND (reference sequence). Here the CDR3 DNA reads TGTGCCAGTAGCCCGCGGGGAGCGGGAGCCTACAATGAGCAGTTCTTC. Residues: CASSPRGAGAYNEQFF.

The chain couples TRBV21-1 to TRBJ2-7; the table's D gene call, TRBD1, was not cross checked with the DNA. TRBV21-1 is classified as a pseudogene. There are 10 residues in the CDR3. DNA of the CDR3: TGTGCCAGCAGCACAAGGACAGCGCACTTC. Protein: CASSTRTAHF.

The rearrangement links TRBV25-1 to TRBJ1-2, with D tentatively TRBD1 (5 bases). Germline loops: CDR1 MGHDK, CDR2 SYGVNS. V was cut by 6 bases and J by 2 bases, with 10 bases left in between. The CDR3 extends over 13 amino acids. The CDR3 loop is CASRRDANYGYTF. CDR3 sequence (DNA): TGTGCCAGCAGGCGGGACGCCAACTATGGCTACACCTTC.

The CDR3 region has the DNA TGTGCCAGCAGTCCCAACAGGGGAGTATCCAACGTCCTGACTTTC. Amino acid sequence: CASSPNRGVSNVLTF. The gene calls are TRBV28 and TRBJ2-6, with 7 bases identical to TRBD1. J gave up 8 bases and V 5 bases, and 9 bases lay outside the gene matches. This CDR3 comprises 15 residues. Germline CDR1 MDHEN, CDR2 SYDVKM.

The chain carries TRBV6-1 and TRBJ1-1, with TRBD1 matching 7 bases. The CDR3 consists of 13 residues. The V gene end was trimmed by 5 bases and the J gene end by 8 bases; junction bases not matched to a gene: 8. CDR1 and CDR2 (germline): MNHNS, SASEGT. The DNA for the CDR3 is TGTGCCAGCAGTACCCAGGGGGTCGGGGAAGCTTTCTTT. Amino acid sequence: CASSTQGVGEAFF.

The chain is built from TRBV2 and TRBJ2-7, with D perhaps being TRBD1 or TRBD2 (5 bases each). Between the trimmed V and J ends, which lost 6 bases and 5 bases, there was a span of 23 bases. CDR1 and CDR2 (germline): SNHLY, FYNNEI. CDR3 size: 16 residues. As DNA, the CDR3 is TGTGCCAGCAGCCCAATCGACAGAGGGTTTAAAAACGAGCAGTACTTC. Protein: CASSPIDRGFKNEQYF.

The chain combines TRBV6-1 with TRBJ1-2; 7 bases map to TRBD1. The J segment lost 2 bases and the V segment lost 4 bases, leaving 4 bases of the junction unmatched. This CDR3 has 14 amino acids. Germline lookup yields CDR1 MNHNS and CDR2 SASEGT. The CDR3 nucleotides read TGTGCCAGCAGTGTGACGGACAGGAACTATGGCTACACCTTC. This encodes CASSVTDRNYGYTF.

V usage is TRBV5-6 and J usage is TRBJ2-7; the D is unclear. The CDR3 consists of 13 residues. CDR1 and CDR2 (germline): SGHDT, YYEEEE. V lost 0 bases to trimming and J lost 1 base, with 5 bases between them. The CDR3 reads CASSLGASYEQYF. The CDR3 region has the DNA TGTGCCAGCAGCTTGGGGGCTTCCTACGAGCAGTACTTC.

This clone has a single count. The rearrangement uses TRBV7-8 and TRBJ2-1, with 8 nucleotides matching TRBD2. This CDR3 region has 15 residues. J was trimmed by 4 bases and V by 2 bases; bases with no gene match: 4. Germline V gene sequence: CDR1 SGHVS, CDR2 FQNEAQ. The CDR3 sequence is CASSLKLAEYNEQFF. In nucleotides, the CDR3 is TGTGCCAGCAGCTTAAAACTAGCGGAGTACAATGAGCAGTTCTTC.

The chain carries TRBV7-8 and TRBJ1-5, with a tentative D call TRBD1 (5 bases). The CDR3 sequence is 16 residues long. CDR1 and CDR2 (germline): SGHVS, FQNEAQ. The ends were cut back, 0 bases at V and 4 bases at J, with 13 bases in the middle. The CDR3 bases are TGTGCCAGCAGCTTAGCCGGGGGGACGGGGAATCAGCCCCAGCATTTT. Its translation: CASSLAGGTGNQPQHF. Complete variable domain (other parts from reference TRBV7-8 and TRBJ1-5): GAGVSQSPRYKVAKRGQDVALRCDPISGHVSLFWYQQALGQGPEFLTYFQNEAQLDKSGLPSDRFFAERPEGSVSTLKIQRTQQEDSAVYLCASSLAGGTGNQPQHFGDGTRLSIL.

The CDR3 is CASRKPGQGTSEQYF. The CDR3 nucleotides are TGTGCCAGCAGAAAACCGGGACAGGGGACGAGCGAGCAGTACTTC. This rearrangement joins TRBV6-1 to TRBJ2-7, with 10 bases that match TRBD1. V lost 6 bases and J lost 6; bases outside the gene matches: 11. This CDR3 has 15 residues. Germline-derived CDR1 and CDR2 are MNHNS and SASEGT.

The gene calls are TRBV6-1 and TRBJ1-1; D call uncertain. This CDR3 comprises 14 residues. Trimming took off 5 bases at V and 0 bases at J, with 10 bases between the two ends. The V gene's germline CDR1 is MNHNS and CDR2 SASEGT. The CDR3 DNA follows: TGTGCCAGCAGTCTATCTACCCTGAACACTGAAGCTTTCTTT. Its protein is CASSLSTLNTEAFF.

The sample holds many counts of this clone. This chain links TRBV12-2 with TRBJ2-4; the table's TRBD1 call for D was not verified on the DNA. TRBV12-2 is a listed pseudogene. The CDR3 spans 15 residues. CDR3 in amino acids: CASRPDRVDKNIQYF. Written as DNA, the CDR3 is TGTGCAAGTCGACCGGACAGGGTCGACAAAAACATTCAGTACTTC.

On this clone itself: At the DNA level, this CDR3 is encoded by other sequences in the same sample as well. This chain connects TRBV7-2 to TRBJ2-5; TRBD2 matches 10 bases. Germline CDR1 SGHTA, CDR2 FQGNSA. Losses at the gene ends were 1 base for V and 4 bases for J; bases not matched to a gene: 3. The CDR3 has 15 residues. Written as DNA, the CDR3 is TGTGCCAGCAGCTTAGTAAGCGGGGGGGGAGAGACCCAGTACTTC. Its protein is CASSLVSGGGETQYF. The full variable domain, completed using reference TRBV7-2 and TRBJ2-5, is GAGVSQSPSNKVTEKGKDVELRCDPISGHTALYWYRQSLGQGLEFLIYFQGNSAPDKSGLPSDRFSAERTGGSVSTLTIQRTQQEDSAVYLCASSLVSGGGETQYFGPGTRLLVL.

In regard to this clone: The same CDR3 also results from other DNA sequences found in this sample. The CDR3 sequence is CASSRGQINEKLFF. CDR3 in DNA: TGTGCCAGCAGCCGTGGACAGATTAATGAAAAACTGTTTTTT. The chain uses TRBV11-2 and TRBJ1-4; tentative D call: TRBD1 (6 bases). This CDR3 region has 14 residues. V gave up 5 bases and J gave up 4 bases, with 11 bases separating them. CDR1 and CDR2 (germline): SGHAT, FQNNGV. Together with reference TRBV11-2 and TRBJ1-4, the CDR3 gives the full variable domain: EAGVAQSPRYKIIEKRQSVAFWCNPISGHATLYWYQQILGQGPKLLIQFQNNGVVDDSQLPKDRFSAERLKGVDSTLKIQPAKLEDSAVYLCASSRGQINEKLFFGSGTQLSVL.

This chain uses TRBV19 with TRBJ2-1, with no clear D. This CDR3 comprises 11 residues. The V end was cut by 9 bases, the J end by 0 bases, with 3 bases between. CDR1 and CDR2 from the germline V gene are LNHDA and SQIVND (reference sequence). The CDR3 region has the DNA TGTGCCAGCCTCTCCTACAATGAGCAGTTCTTC. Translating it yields CASLSYNEQFF.

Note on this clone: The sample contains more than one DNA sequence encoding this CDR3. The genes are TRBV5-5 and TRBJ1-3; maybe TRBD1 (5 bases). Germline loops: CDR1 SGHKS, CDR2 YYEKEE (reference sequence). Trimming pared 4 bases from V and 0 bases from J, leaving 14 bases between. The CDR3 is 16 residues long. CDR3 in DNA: TGTGCCAGCAGCCTTGGGGCCTCCAGCTCTGGAAACACCATATATTTT. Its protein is CASSLGASSSGNTIYF.

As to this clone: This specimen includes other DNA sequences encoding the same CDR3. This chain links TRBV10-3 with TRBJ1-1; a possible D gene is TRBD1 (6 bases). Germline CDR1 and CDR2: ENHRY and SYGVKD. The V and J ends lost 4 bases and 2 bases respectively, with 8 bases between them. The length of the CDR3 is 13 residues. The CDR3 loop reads CAISGQANTEAFF. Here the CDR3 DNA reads TGTGCCATCAGTGGACAGGCAAACACTGAAGCTTTCTTT.

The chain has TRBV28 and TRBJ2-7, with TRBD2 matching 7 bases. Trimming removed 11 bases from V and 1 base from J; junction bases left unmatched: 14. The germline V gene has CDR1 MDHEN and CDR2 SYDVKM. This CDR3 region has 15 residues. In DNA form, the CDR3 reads TGTGCCCCCACAGTGGGGGGGTGGGGGTCCTACGAGCAGTACTTC. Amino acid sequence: CAPTVGGWGSYEQYF.

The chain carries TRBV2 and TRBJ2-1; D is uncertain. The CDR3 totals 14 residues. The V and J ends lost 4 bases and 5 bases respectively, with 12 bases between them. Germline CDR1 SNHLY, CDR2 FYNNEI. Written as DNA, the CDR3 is TGTGCCAGCAGTGTTGAGTGGGGTGACAATGAGCAGTTCTTC. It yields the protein CASSVEWGDNEQFF.

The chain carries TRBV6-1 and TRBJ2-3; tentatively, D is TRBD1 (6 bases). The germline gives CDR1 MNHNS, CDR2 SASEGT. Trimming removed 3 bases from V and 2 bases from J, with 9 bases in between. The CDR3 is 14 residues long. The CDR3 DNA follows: TGTGCCAGCAGTGATCAGGGGCCCACAGATACGCAGTATTTT. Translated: CASSDQGPTDTQYF.